This T cell receptor beta chain was sequenced in a study of OX40 agonist ivuxolimab in advanced cancers. Sequenced by immunoSEQ multiplex PCR; TCRdb stores in-frame clones only, minus some. This sample has under 100,000 clones, with 70% to 90% found just once. This TCR was recovered from an adult with an advanced solid tumor such as melanoma, head and neck, liver or kidney cancer. Here the sequenced sample was CD4+ or CD8+ T cells sorted from blood, taken in a trial of the OX40 agonist ivuxolimab.

The CDR3 sequence: CAISETSGSTPNEQYF. CDR3 bases: TGTGCCATCAGTGAAACTAGCGGGAGCACCCCCAACGAGCAGTACTTC. V and J are TRBV10-3 and TRBJ2-5; 11 nucleotides match TRBD2. The J call is doubtful: the DNA matches TRBJ2-7 better. The CDR3 sequence is 16 residues long. Germline V CDR1 and CDR2: ENHRY, SYGVKD.